This record covers a single TCR beta chain. No cognate antigen has been identified for it. Base qualities are missing; no much larger clone stands one base away. Collaborating institutions collected whole blood in K2EDTA tubes following their own protocols. Collaborator samples were shipped for TCRbeta analysis as frozen whole blood, isolated PBMCs, or DNA extracted from either sample type. The source of the sample is a study of blood T cell repertoires in COVID-19 (TCRdb year 2020). Regarding the research as a whole: Collaborator samples came from the United States, Italy and Spain and covered acute and convalescent phases of COVID-19. Nearly every sample came with metadata listing a de-identified subject ID, COVID-19 status, age in years and sex. The material from the prospective study consisted of cDNA or gDNA derived from T cells, B-cell-depleted T cells, or PBMCs. The samples were drawn from two sources: the first 160 participants of the ongoing ImmuneRACE study, and over 950 subjects contributed by 6 global collaborators. Subjects who had been exposed to COVID-19, were actively infected with it, or had recovered from it provided the deeply sampled blood TCRbeta repertoires that made up the dataset. The repertoires were made available in a free public database intended to serve as a resource for research on the immune response to SARS-CoV-2. Where HLA class I and class II types were available, the types were taken from metadata supplied by the sample provider, not from assay-based typing. Beyond this particular receptor, the publication reports: How much clinical and demographic metadata was included differed by source and by participant, and the metadata was provided uncurated.

TCRbeta CDR3 regions were amplified from genomic DNA using the immunoSEQ Assay, a bias-controlled multiplex PCR. The authors processed their data as follows. Nucleated cell counts per sample were estimated from amplification of reference gene primers within the assay. To quantify the absolute abundance of each unique TCRbeta CDR3 rearrangement, sequence reads were collapsed and filtered. For each sample, productive Simpson clonality was calculated as the square root of Simpson's diversity index across productive rearrangements. This is the immuneACCESS table as TCRdb keeps it, with only in-frame sequences that have V and J called. A part of the clones is gone; compared with another copy, unresolved V genes explain less than half, and the rest is unexplained. From that table come the V and J calls and clone size; the DNA was used to work out D and trimming. For this sample the table gives 310,000 or so clones, of which around 87% were detected only once. The ten largest account for 4% of the sample.

V is cut by 5 bases and J by 1 base, and the space between the germline ends is 15 bases. Sequences SGHNT (CDR1) and YENEEA (CDR2) are obtained from the germline V gene. The CDR3 numbers 16 residues from cysteine through phenylalanine. Only the CDR3 part of the read is kept: 48 bases, read in frame from the first base. The chain is encoded by TRBV11-3 joined to TRBJ2-1; no D segment can be confidently identified. This clonotype was sampled from a woman in her 50s with active or convalescent COVID-19. Sequenced sample: peripheral blood. The CDR3 reads CASSLRGDLSYNEQFF. The nucleotide sequence is TGTGCCAGCAGCCTAAGAGGAGACCTTTCCTACAATGAGCAGTTCTTC.